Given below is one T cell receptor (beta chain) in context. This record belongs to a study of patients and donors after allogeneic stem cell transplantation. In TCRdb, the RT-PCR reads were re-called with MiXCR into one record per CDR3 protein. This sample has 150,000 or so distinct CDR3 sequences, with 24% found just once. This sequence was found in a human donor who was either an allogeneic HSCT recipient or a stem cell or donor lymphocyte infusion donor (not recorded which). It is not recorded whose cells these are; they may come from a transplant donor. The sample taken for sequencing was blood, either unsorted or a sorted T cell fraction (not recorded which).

The CDR3 is CSVLLSGFSGNQPQHF. DNA for the CDR3: TGCAGCGTGCTTCTCTCAGGGTTTTCGGGCAATCAGCCCCAGCATTTT. The chain is built from TRBV29-1 and TRBJ1-5; D might be TRBD1 (5 bases). V lost 6 bases, J lost 2 bases, and 20 bases lay in between. CDR1 and CDR2 from the germline V gene are SQVTM and ANQGSEA. CDR3 length equals 16 residues.